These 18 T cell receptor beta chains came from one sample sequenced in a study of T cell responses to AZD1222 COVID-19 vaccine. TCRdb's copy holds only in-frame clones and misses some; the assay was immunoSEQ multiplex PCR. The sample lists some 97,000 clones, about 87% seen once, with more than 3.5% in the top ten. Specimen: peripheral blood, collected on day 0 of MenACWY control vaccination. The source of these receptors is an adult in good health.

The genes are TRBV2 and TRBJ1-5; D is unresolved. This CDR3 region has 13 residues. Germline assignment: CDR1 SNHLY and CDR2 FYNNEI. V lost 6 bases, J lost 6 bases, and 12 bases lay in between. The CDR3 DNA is TGTGCCAGCAGCTCGCGCCTTTTTCAGCCCCAGCATTTT. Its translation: CASSSRLFQPQHF.

The DNA of the CDR3 is TGTGCCAGCAGTACGGGACAGGGAAGGGGAGCCGGGGAGCTGTTTTTT. Its translation: CASSTGQGRGAGELFF. This chain joins TRBV28 and TRBJ2-2; 9 nucleotides align to TRBD1. Germline CDR1 and CDR2: MDHEN and SYDVKM. V was clipped by 5 bases and J by 6 bases; unmatched bases: 10. The CDR3 totals 16 residues. The variable domain in full, completed from reference TRBV28 and TRBJ2-2, reads DVKVTQSSRYLVKRTGEKVFLECVQDMDHENMFWYRQDPGLGLRLIYFSYDVKMKEKGDIPEGYSVSREKKERFSLILESASTNQTSMYLCASSTGQGRGAGELFFGEGSRLTVL.

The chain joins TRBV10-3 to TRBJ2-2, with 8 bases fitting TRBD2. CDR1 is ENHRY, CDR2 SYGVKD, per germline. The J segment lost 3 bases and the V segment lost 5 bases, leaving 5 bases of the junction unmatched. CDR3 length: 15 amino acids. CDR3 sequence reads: CAISSSGGYTGELFF. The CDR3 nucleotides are TGTGCCATCAGTTCCAGCGGGGGCTACACCGGGGAGCTGTTTTTT.

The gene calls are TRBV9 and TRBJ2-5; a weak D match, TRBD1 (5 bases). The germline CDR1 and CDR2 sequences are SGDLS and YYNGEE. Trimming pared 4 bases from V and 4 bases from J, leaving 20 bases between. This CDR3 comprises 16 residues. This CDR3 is CASSLDQGLMGETQYF. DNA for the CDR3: TGTGCCAGCAGCCTGGATCAGGGTTTAATGGGAGAGACCCAGTACTTC. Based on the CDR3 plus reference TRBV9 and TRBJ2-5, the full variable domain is DSGVTQTPKHLITATGQRVTLRCSPRSGDLSVYWYQQSLDQGLQFLIQYYNGEERAKGNILERFSAQQFPDLHSELNLSSLELGDSALYFCASSLDQGLMGETQYFGPGTRLLVL.

CDR3: CASSTAGHNTGELFF. Here the CDR3 DNA reads TGTGCCAGCAGCACGGCGGGACACAACACCGGGGAGCTGTTTTTT. The chain uses TRBV9 and TRBJ2-2; D could derive from TRBD1 or TRBD2 (6 bases each). Germline CDR1 is SGDLS and CDR2 is YYNGEE. V gave up 4 bases and J gave up 2 bases, with 12 bases separating them. The CDR3 is 15 residues long. The full variable domain, in which reference TRBV9 and TRBJ2-2 provide the parts outside the CDR3, is DSGVTQTPKHLITATGQRVTLRCSPRSGDLSVYWYQQSLDQGLQFLIQYYNGEERAKGNILERFSAQQFPDLHSELNLSSLELGDSALYFCASSTAGHNTGELFFGEGSRLTVL.

The CDR3 sequence is CSVRTGDNEKLFF. Here the CDR3 DNA reads TGCAGCGTCCGGACAGGGGATAATGAAAAACTGTTTTTT. The rearrangement links TRBV29-1 to TRBJ1-4; 9 bases match TRBD1. V dropped 6 bases and J dropped 4; count of bases not matched to a gene: 3. CDR3 length: 13 residues. The V gene's germline CDR1 is SQVTM and CDR2 ANQGSEA.

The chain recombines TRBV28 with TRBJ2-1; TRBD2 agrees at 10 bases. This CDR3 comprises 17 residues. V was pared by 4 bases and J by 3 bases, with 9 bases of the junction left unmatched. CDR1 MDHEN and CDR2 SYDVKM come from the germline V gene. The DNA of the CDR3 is TGTGCCAGCAGTTCTACGGGGGGACTAGCGAGCTACAATGAGCAGTTCTTC. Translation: CASSSTGGLASYNEQFF.

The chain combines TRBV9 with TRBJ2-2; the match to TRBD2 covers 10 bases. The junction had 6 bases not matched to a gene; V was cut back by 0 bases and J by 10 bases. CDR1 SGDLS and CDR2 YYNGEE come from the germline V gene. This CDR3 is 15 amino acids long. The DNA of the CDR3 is TGTGCCAGCAGCGTAGGTCCTAGCGGGAGTGCGGAGCTGTTTTTT. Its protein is CASSVGPSGSAELFF.

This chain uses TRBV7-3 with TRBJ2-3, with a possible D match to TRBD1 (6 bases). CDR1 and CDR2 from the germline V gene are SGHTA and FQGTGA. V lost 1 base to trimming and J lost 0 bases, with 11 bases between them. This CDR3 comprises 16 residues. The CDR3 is CASSLRGGDSTDTQYF. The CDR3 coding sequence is TGTGCCAGCAGCTTAAGAGGGGGTGATAGCACAGATACGCAGTATTTT.

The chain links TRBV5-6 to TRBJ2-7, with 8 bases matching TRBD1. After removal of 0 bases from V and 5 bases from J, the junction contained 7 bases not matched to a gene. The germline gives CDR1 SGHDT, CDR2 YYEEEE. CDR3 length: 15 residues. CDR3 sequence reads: CASSLAPDRADEQYF. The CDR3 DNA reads TGTGCCAGCAGCTTGGCCCCGGACAGGGCAGACGAGCAGTACTTC.

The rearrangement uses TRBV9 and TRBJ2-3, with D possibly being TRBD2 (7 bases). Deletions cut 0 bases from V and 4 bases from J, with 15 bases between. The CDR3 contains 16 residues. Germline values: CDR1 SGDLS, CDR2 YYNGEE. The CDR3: CASSVGAGAGPDTQYF. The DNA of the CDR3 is TGTGCCAGCAGCGTAGGGGCGGGGGCCGGCCCAGATACGCAGTATTTT. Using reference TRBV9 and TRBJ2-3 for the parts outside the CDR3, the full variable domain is DSGVTQTPKHLITATGQRVTLRCSPRSGDLSVYWYQQSLDQGLQFLIQYYNGEERAKGNILERFSAQQFPDLHSELNLSSLELGDSALYFCASSVGAGAGPDTQYFGPGTRLTVL.

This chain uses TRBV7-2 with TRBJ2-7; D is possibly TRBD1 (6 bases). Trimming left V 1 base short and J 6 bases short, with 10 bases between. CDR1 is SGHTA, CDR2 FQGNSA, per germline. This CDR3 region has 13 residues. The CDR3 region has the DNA TGTGCCAGCAGCTTAGAGGGGGATCTCGAGCAGTACTTC. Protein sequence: CASSLEGDLEQYF.

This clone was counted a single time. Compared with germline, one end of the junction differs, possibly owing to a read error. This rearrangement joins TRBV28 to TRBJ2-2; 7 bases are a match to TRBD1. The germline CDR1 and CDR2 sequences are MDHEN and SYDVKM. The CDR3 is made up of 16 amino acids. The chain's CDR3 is CASSNPGQTKTGELFF. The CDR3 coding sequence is TGTGCCAGCAGCAACCCGGGACAGACGAAAACCGGGGAGCTGTTTTTT. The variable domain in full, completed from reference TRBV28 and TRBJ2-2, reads DVKVTQSSRYLVKRTGEKVFLECVQDMDHENMFWYRQDPGLGLRLIYFSYDVKMKEKGDIPEGYSVSREKKERFSLILESASTNQTSMYLCASSNPGQTKTGELFFGEGSRLTVL.

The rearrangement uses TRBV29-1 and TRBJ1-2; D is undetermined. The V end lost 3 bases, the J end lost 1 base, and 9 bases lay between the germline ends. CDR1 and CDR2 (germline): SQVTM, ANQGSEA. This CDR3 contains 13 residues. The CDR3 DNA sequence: TGCAGCGTTGACAAAGGGATTAACTATGGCTACACCTTC. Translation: CSVDKGINYGYTF.

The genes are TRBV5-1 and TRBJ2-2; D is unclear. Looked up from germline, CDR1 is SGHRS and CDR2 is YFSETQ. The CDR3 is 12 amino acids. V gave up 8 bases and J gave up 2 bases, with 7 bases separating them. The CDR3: CASTENTGELFF. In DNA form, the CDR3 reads TGCGCCAGTACAGAAAACACCGGGGAGCTGTTTTTT. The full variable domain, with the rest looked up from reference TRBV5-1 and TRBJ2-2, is KAGVTQTPRYLIKTRGQQVTLSCSPISGHRSVSWYQQTPGQGLQFLFEYFSETQRNKGNFPGRFSGRQFSNSRSEMNVSTLELGDSALYLCASTENTGELFFGEGSRLTVL.

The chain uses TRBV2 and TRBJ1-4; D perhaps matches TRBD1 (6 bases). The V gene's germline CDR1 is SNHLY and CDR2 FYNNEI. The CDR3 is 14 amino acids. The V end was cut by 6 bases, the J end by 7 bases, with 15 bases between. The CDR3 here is CASRRDTDIEKLFF. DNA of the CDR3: TGTGCCAGCAGGCGGGACACGGATATTGAAAAACTGTTTTTT.

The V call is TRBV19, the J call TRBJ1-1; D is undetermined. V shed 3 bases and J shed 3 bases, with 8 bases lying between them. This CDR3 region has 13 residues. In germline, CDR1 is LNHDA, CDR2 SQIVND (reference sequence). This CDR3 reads CASSIRYDTEAFF. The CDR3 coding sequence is TGTGCCAGTAGTATTAGATACGACACTGAAGCTTTCTTT.

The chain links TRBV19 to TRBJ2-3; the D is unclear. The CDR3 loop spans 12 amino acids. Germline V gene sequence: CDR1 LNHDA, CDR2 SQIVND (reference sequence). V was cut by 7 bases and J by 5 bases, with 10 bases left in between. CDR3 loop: CASNGLGDTQYF. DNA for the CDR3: TGTGCCAGTAACGGCTTAGGAGATACGCAGTATTTT.